This T cell receptor (beta chain) was sequenced for a study of T cell responses to AZD1222 COVID-19 vaccine. Study conclusions and caveats: Baseline seropositivity occurred in only a handful of AZD1222 recipients. White British donors predominated, females outnumbered males, and clonal diversity was possibly underestimated. Spike-specific TCR breadth rose after two AZD1222 doses, and depth rose as well.

The assay was immunoSEQ multiplex PCR, and TCRdb's table has in-frame clones only and misses some. The data contain more than 95,000 clones, approximately 88% of them singletons. A word on this clone: Its antigen is not known.

The germline V gene has CDR1 ENHRY and CDR2 SYGVKD. The CDR3 sequence is 12 residues long. Trimming removed 10 bases at V and 2 bases at J, with 11 bases between. This specimen consisted of peripheral blood, obtained on day 0 of AZD1222 vaccination. The chain is built from TRBV10-3 and TRBJ1-2; tentative D call: TRBD1 (6 bases). The clonotype comes from an adult in good health. In DNA, the CDR3 is TGTGCCACCAGGACAGCAAACTATGGCTACACCTTC. It yields the protein CATRTANYGYTF.